This is a list of T cell receptor beta chains from one sample in a study of blood T cell repertoires in COVID-19. Some clones are missing from TCRdb's copy, which holds only in-frame ones; the method was immunoSEQ multiplex PCR. The data show around 95,000 clones, with around four fifths seen just once and approximately 29% held by the top ten. The sequencing sample was made of peripheral blood. These receptors were obtained from a man between 65 and 85 years old with active or convalescent COVID-19. CDR3s include the opening cysteine and the closing phenylalanine or tryptophan. The D gene is left open where the match is weak. Expanded clones get a size class; other rows say once, few or many, or leave the size out.

d_call: NA; j_call: TRBJ1-5; v_call: TRBV5-6; clone_size: once; cdr3_aa: CASSLGQTSNQPQHF; cdr3_nt: TGTGCCAGCAGCTTGGGACAGACTAGCAATCAGCCCCAGCATTTT
d_call: TRBD1; j_call: TRBJ1-1; v_call: TRBV4-1; clone_size: NA; cdr3_aa: CASSTRQGIGLVSEAFF; cdr3_nt: TGCGCCAGCAGCACTAGACAGGGTATAGGTTTAGTATCTGAAGCTTTCTTT
d_call: TRBD1; j_call: TRBJ1-1; v_call: TRBV20-1; clone_size: NA; cdr3_aa: CSALRTGAAFF; cdr3_nt: TGCAGTGCTCTAAGGACAGGTGCAGCTTTCTTT
d_call: TRBD1; j_call: TRBJ1-5; v_call: TRBV3-1/TRBV3-2; clone_size: NA; cdr3_aa: CASSQGKTGGGQPQHF; cdr3_nt: TGTGCCAGCAGCCAAGGTAAAACAGGGGGCGGTCAGCCCCAGCATTTT
d_call: NA; j_call: TRBJ1-3; v_call: TRBV5-6; clone_size: NA; cdr3_aa: CASSLSPRDSGNTIYF; cdr3_nt: TGTGCCAGCAGCTTAAGTCCACGAGACTCTGGAAACACCATATATTTT
d_call: TRBD2; j_call: TRBJ2-1; v_call: TRBV11-2; clone_size: few; cdr3_aa: CASSWGLADGEQFF; cdr3_nt: TGTGCCAGCAGCTGGGGACTAGCTGATGGTGAGCAGTTCTTC
d_call: NA; j_call: TRBJ2-5; v_call: TRBV6-2/TRBV6-3; clone_size: NA; cdr3_aa: CASSPGEETQYF; cdr3_nt: TGTGCCAGCAGTCCAGGGGAAGAGACCCAGTACTTC
d_call: NA; j_call: TRBJ1-3; v_call: TRBV6-1; clone_size: NA; cdr3_aa: CASSELSGGSFSGNTIYF; cdr3_nt: TGTGCCAGCAGTGAATTAAGCGGCGGTAGTTTCTCTGGAAACACCATATATTTT
d_call: TRBD1; j_call: TRBJ2-5; v_call: TRBV9; clone_size: NA; cdr3_aa: CASSEGQQETQYF; cdr3_nt: TGTGCCAGCAGCGAGGGACAGCAAGAGACCCAGTACTTC
d_call: TRBD2; j_call: TRBJ2-5; v_call: TRBV7-2; clone_size: NA; cdr3_aa: CASSISGGAAGETQYF; cdr3_nt: TGTGCCAGCAGCATTAGCGGGGGGGCTGCAGGGGAGACCCAGTACTTC
d_call: NA; j_call: TRBJ2-3; v_call: TRBV5-1; clone_size: NA; cdr3_aa: CASSLEASVVNTQYF; cdr3_nt: TGCGCCAGCAGCTTGGAGGCTAGCGTCGTGAATACGCAGTATTTT
d_call: TRBD2; j_call: TRBJ2-7; v_call: TRBV20-1; clone_size: NA; cdr3_aa: CSASLLAGGFEQYF; cdr3_nt: TGCAGTGCTAGTTTACTAGCGGGAGGGTTCGAGCAGTACTTC
d_call: TRBD1; j_call: TRBJ2-7; v_call: TRBV29-1; clone_size: NA; cdr3_aa: CSVFDRGYEQYF; cdr3_nt: TGCAGCGTATTCGACAGGGGCTACGAGCAGTACTTC
d_call: NA; j_call: TRBJ1-2; v_call: TRBV5-1; clone_size: NA; cdr3_aa: CASSRTFRDGYTF; cdr3_nt: TGCGCCAGCAGCCGGACATTCCGGGATGGCTACACCTTC
d_call: TRBD2; j_call: TRBJ2-5; v_call: TRBV5-5; clone_size: NA; cdr3_aa: CASSRTSGGAVETQYF; cdr3_nt: TGTGCCAGCAGCCGGACTAGCGGGGGGGCTGTAGAGACCCAGTACTTC
d_call: TRBD2; j_call: TRBJ2-2; v_call: TRBV7-6; clone_size: once; cdr3_aa: CASSPLIMAGATGELFF; cdr3_nt: TGTGCCAGCAGCCCGCTAATAATGGCGGGAGCCACCGGGGAGCTGTTTTTT
d_call: TRBD2; j_call: TRBJ2-1; v_call: TRBV5-7; clone_size: NA; cdr3_aa: CASSLQRERGEQFF; cdr3_nt: TGTGCCAGCAGCTTACAGCGGGAGAGGGGCGAGCAGTTCTTC
d_call: NA; j_call: TRBJ2-2; v_call: TRBV5-6; clone_size: NA; cdr3_aa: CASSFTGLGTGELFF; cdr3_nt: TGTGCCAGCAGCTTCACAGGGTTGGGAACCGGGGAGCTGTTTTTT
d_call: NA; j_call: TRBJ1-1; v_call: TRBV2; clone_size: NA; cdr3_aa: CASTTQQNTEAFF; cdr3_nt: TGTGCCAGCACAACGCAACAGAACACTGAAGCTTTCTTT
d_call: NA; j_call: TRBJ1-2; v_call: TRBV11-2; clone_size: few; cdr3_aa: CASSSGQPNYGYTF; cdr3_nt: TGTGCCAGCAGCTCCGGACAGCCGAACTATGGCTACACCTTC
d_call: TRBD2; j_call: TRBJ2-1; v_call: TRBV2; clone_size: NA; cdr3_aa: CASSSGTTYNEQFF; cdr3_nt: TGTGCCAGCAGCTCCGGGACTACTTACAATGAGCAGTTCTTC
d_call: NA; j_call: TRBJ2-7; v_call: TRBV7-2; clone_size: NA; cdr3_aa: CASSFRREQYEQYF; cdr3_nt: TGTGCCAGCAGCTTCCGACGGGAGCAGTACGAGCAGTACTTC
d_call: TRBD1; j_call: TRBJ2-7; v_call: TRBV29-1; clone_size: once; cdr3_aa: CSVMTGGYEQYF; cdr3_nt: TGCAGCGTTATGACAGGGGGCTACGAGCAGTACTTC
d_call: NA; j_call: TRBJ1-2; v_call: TRBV12-3/TRBV12-4; clone_size: NA; cdr3_aa: CASSRGYGYTF; cdr3_nt: TGTGCCAGCTCCAGGGGCTATGGCTACACCTTC
d_call: TRBD1; j_call: TRBJ1-2; v_call: TRBV3-1/TRBV3-2; clone_size: NA; cdr3_aa: CASSQGRTGVGGYTF; cdr3_nt: TGTGCCAGCAGCCAAGGAAGGACAGGGGTAGGTGGCTACACCTTC
d_call: TRBD1; j_call: TRBJ2-5; v_call: TRBV28; clone_size: NA; cdr3_aa: CASSAQTTGAKTQYF; cdr3_nt: TGTGCCAGCAGTGCCCAAACTACAGGGGCGAAGACCCAGTACTTC
d_call: NA; j_call: TRBJ2-4; v_call: TRBV7-9; clone_size: NA; cdr3_aa: CASSLTTVDGKNIQYF; cdr3_nt: TGTGCCAGCAGCTTAACGACAGTGGATGGCAAAAACATTCAGTACTTC
d_call: NA; j_call: TRBJ1-6; v_call: TRBV7-2; clone_size: NA; cdr3_aa: CASSSGRRFYNSPLHF; cdr3_nt: TGTGCCAGCAGCTCAGGCAGGCGATTTTATAATTCACCCCTCCACTTT
d_call: NA; j_call: TRBJ1-2; v_call: TRBV6-5; clone_size: few; cdr3_aa: CASRPKLGEGRGYTF; cdr3_nt: TGTGCCAGCAGACCAAAACTGGGCGAGGGAAGGGGCTACACCTTC
d_call: TRBD1; j_call: TRBJ2-4; v_call: TRBV2; clone_size: NA; cdr3_aa: CASSATGSRDIQYF; cdr3_nt: TGTGCCAGCAGTGCGACAGGGAGCAGGGACATTCAGTACTTC
d_call: TRBD2; j_call: TRBJ2-1; v_call: TRBV28; clone_size: NA; cdr3_aa: CASSSSGGAYEQFF; cdr3_nt: TGTGCCAGCAGTTCAAGCGGGGGGGCCTATGAGCAGTTCTTC
d_call: NA; j_call: TRBJ2-7; v_call: TRBV30; clone_size: NA; cdr3_aa: CAWTGGVREQYF; cdr3_nt: TGTGCCTGGACAGGAGGTGTTCGAGAGCAGTACTTC
d_call: NA; j_call: TRBJ2-7; v_call: TRBV9; clone_size: NA; cdr3_aa: CASSPGLLLEQYF; cdr3_nt: TGTGCCAGCAGCCCGGGACTCCTCCTCGAGCAGTACTTC
d_call: NA; j_call: TRBJ2-5; v_call: TRBV5-8; clone_size: NA; cdr3_aa: CASSSRDKETQYF; cdr3_nt: TGTGCCAGCAGCTCCCGGGACAAAGAGACCCAGTACTTC
d_call: NA; j_call: TRBJ2-5; v_call: TRBV5-6; clone_size: NA; cdr3_aa: CASSFPGVEVTQYF; cdr3_nt: TGTGCCAGCAGCTTTCCAGGGGTGGAGGTGACCCAGTACTTC
d_call: TRBD2; j_call: TRBJ2-7; v_call: TRBV30; clone_size: many; cdr3_aa: CAWSVVGGTYEQYF; cdr3_nt: TGTGCCTGGAGTGTCGTCGGGGGGACCTACGAGCAGTACTTC
d_call: NA; j_call: TRBJ1-1; v_call: TRBV6-5; clone_size: NA; cdr3_aa: CASSPGRSTEAFF; cdr3_nt: TGTGCCAGCAGTCCCGGGAGGAGCACTGAAGCTTTCTTT
d_call: NA; j_call: TRBJ2-7; v_call: TRBV10-3; clone_size: NA; cdr3_aa: CAISEGLGGNEQYF; cdr3_nt: TGTGCCATCAGTGAAGGTCTGGGGGGTAACGAGCAGTACTTC
d_call: TRBD1; j_call: TRBJ2-7; v_call: TRBV2; clone_size: NA; cdr3_aa: CASTLDRVYEQYF; cdr3_nt: TGTGCCAGCACCTTGGACAGGGTTTACGAGCAGTACTTC
d_call: TRBD1; j_call: TRBJ2-2; v_call: TRBV4-3; clone_size: NA; cdr3_aa: CASSRRTGGDTGELFF; cdr3_nt: TGCGCCAGCAGCCGCCGGACAGGGGGGGACACCGGGGAGCTGTTTTTT
d_call: NA; j_call: TRBJ2-5; v_call: TRBV24-1; clone_size: NA; cdr3_aa: CATSDFYGETQYF; cdr3_nt: TGTGCCACCAGTGATTTCTATGGAGAGACCCAGTACTTC
d_call: TRBD1; j_call: TRBJ1-4; v_call: TRBV6-2/TRBV6-3; clone_size: few; cdr3_aa: CASSLGQGGKLFF; cdr3_nt: TGTGCCAGCAGCCTAGGACAGGGTGGAAAACTGTTTTTT
d_call: NA; j_call: TRBJ1-3; v_call: TRBV7-2; clone_size: NA; cdr3_aa: CASSDRHSGNTIYF; cdr3_nt: TGTGCCAGCAGCGATAGACACTCTGGAAACACCATATATTTT
d_call: NA; j_call: TRBJ1-4; v_call: TRBV23-1; clone_size: NA; cdr3_aa: CASSRRTGLIGKLFF; cdr3_nt: TGCGCCAGCAGCCGAAGGACGGGGTTAATTGGAAAACTGTTTTTT
d_call: NA; j_call: TRBJ2-7; v_call: TRBV19; clone_size: once; cdr3_aa: CASRAQGSHEQYF; cdr3_nt: TGTGCCAGCAGGGCCCAGGGGAGCCACGAGCAGTACTTC
d_call: TRBD2; j_call: TRBJ2-1; v_call: TRBV19; clone_size: once; cdr3_aa: CASSFAGGGGNEQFF; cdr3_nt: TGTGCCAGTAGTTTCGCGGGAGGGGGTGGCAATGAGCAGTTCTTC
d_call: NA; j_call: TRBJ2-7; v_call: TRBV25-1; clone_size: NA; cdr3_aa: CASSPDYYEQYF; cdr3_nt: TGTGCCAGCAGTCCAGATTACTACGAGCAGTACTTC
d_call: NA; j_call: TRBJ2-7; v_call: TRBV24-1; clone_size: NA; cdr3_aa: CAIGTSYEQYF; cdr3_nt: TGTGCCATCGGGACTTCCTACGAGCAGTACTTC
d_call: NA; j_call: TRBJ2-2; v_call: TRBV7-3; clone_size: NA; cdr3_aa: CASSPERSHFTGELFF; cdr3_nt: TGTGCCAGCAGCCCCGAGCGTTCGCACTTCACCGGGGAGCTGTTTTTT
d_call: TRBD2; j_call: TRBJ2-2; v_call: TRBV7-6; clone_size: NA; cdr3_aa: CASSISGGGTGELFF; cdr3_nt: TGTGCCAGCAGCATTAGCGGGGGGGGAACCGGGGAGCTGTTTTTT
d_call: NA; j_call: TRBJ2-7; v_call: TRBV7-9; clone_size: NA; cdr3_aa: CASSLQGKDEQYF; cdr3_nt: TGTGCCAGCAGCTTACAGGGGAAAGACGAGCAGTACTTC